This T cell receptor (beta chain) came from a study of blood T cells in healthy people across ages. The V and J ends lost 4 bases and 8 bases respectively, with 18 bases between them. There are 15 residues in the CDR3. Germline assignment: CDR1 LGHNA and CDR2 YSLEER. For the second PCR, which ran for about 6 to 11 cycles, a sample-barcoded 5' primer and a J-beta primer mix were used. TCRdb called the 5' RACE reads again in MiXCR, with one record for every CDR3 protein. The sample has almost 1 million distinct CDR3 sequences; 51% are singletons. The genes are TRBV4-3 and TRBJ1-5; possible D gene TRBD1, 6 bases. Sequencing used blood. The receptor comes from a woman in her sixties or seventies in good health. In DNA form, the CDR3 reads TGCGCCAGCAGCCGATACGTTAACAGGGTCGAGCCCCAGCATTTT. This translates into CASSRYVNRVEPQHF.